This TCR beta chain emerged from a study of blood T cell repertoires in COVID-19. Looking at the study overall: The United States, Italy and Spain supplied acute and convalescent COVID-19 samples. The cDNA or gDNA used as material had been derived from T cells, B-cell-depleted T cells, or PBMCs.

V was cut by 1 base and J by 2 bases, with 12 bases left in between. Germline CDR1 GTSNPN, CDR2 SVGIG (reference sequence). The length of the CDR3 is 14 residues. The Seattle patients joined while their infection was active and were tracked longitudinally afterward. Per the authors' pipeline: Amplifying reference gene primers gave estimates of nucleated cell counts. The protocol was immunoSEQ multiplex PCR, while the TCRdb copy is restricted to in-frame clones and leaves out a portion. The DNA gave D and trimming, while V, J and clone size come from that table. Found here are 200,000 to 300,000 clones, around 87% of them singletons; the top ten hold around 5.1%.

The TCR was taken from a woman aged 60-70 years with COVID-19, enrolled during active disease. Sequenced sample: peripheral blood. The chain joins TRBV30 to TRBJ2-7; D is ambiguous. CDR3 sequence (DNA): TGTGCCTGGAGTGCCCAGATTAAAGCCTACGAGCAGTACTTC. Translated, it gives CAWSAQIKAYEQYF.